The 14 T cell receptor beta chains given below trace back to one sample, sequenced in a study of T cells in Graves' hyperthyroidism and ophthalmopathy (dated by TCRdb to between 2018 and 2021). Library generation was performed with multiplex PCR. The instrument was an Illumina HiSeq 2000. The TCR beta CDR3 regions were amplified from RNA transcripts. For the first round of RT-PCR on the TCR CDR3, the HTBI primer set was used together with the Qiagen OneStep RT-PCR kit. TCRdb trimmed public reads at Q25 via fastp, called clones via MiXCR and kept in-frame beta chains. Entries are consolidated by CDR3 protein sequence, retaining the most common genes and DNA. The table for this sample lists fewer than 900,000 distinct CDR3 sequences; about 16% of them were counted only once. Jointly, the top ten make up about 8.4% of the sample. The sample consisted of blood. The receptors shown here come from a man between 18 and 29 years old with Graves' hyperthyroidism.

This clonotype was observed a handful of times. The chain is built from TRBV3-1 and TRBJ2-1, with D unclear. The V gene's germline CDR1 is LGHDT and CDR2 YNNKEL (reference sequence). This CDR3 has 13 amino acids. V was pared by 9 bases and J by 0 bases, with 9 bases between. In DNA form, the CDR3 reads TGTGCCAGTGGGCAGAGCTCCTACAATGAGCAGTTCTTC. Its translation: CASGQSSYNEQFF.

This clonotype has a handful of counts. The CDR3 region has the DNA TGTGCCAGCATTTCGGCGGGGGGGCGCGGGGAGCTGTTTTTT. Protein product: CASISAGGRGELFF. The rearrangement links TRBV27 to TRBJ2-2; 9 bases are a match to TRBD2. Germline V lookup: CDR1 MNHEY, CDR2 SMNVEV (reference sequence). The CDR3 extends over 14 amino acids. The V and J ends lost 7 bases and 7 bases, in that order; junction bases with no gene match: 7.

Many counts were recorded for this clonotype. The V gene is TRBV2, the J gene TRBJ2-7; 13 nucleotides agree with TRBD2. Germline V gene lookup returns CDR1 SNHLY and CDR2 FYNNEI. The length of the CDR3 is 15 residues. J gave up 2 bases and V 5 bases, and 3 bases lay outside the gene matches. CDR3 in amino acids: CASSQTSGGTYEQYF. The CDR3 DNA reads TGTGCCAGCAGTCAGACTAGCGGGGGGACCTACGAGCAGTACTTC.

Only a few counts were recorded for this clonotype. The chain has TRBV7-2 and TRBJ2-7, with 12 bases fitting TRBD2. The germline CDR1 and CDR2 sequences are SGHTA and FQGNSA. The ends lost 5 bases at V and 5 bases at J; junction bases unmatched: 7. CDR3 length: 15 residues. The CDR3 protein is CASSRTSGRSHEQYF. CDR3 sequence (DNA): TGTGCCAGCAGCCGAACTAGCGGGAGGTCCCACGAGCAGTACTTC.

Many counts were recorded for this clonotype. The chain couples TRBV6-6 to TRBJ2-5; no firm D call. The CDR3 covers 14 residues. The V end lost 0 bases, the J end lost 11 bases, and 16 bases lay between the germline ends. Germline lookup yields CDR1 MNHNY and CDR2 SVGAGI (reference sequence). CDR3 sequence (DNA): TGTGCCAGCAGTTACTCTTCATCCGTGGACCCGCAGTACTTC. Protein sequence: CASSYSSSVDPQYF.

This clonotype was seen many times. The chain combines TRBV7-9 with TRBJ2-5; TRBD2 is a possible D gene (6 bases). CDR1 and CDR2 (germline): SEHNR, FQNEAQ (reference sequence). V gave up 3 bases and J gave up 3 bases, with 11 bases separating them. The CDR3 covers 14 residues. The CDR3 loop is CASSFGGVKETQYF. DNA for the CDR3: TGTGCCAGCAGCTTCGGGGGAGTAAAAGAGACCCAGTACTTC.

This clonotype has at least ten counts. The chain employs TRBV7-3 and TRBJ2-5, with TRBD1 matching over 7 bases. The CDR3 spans 16 residues. V lost 5 bases to trimming and J lost 5 bases; unmatched junction nucleotides: 14. Germline lookup yields CDR1 SGHTA and CDR2 FQGTGA. CDR3 protein: CASSPGDSSPWETQYF. CDR3 bases: TGTGCCAGCAGCCCCGGGGACAGCTCACCGTGGGAGACCCAGTACTTC.

This sequence joins TRBV15 and TRBJ2-3, with 9 nucleotides matching TRBD2. Germline trimming cut 3 bases from V and 3 bases from J; bases unmatched to any gene: 7. CDR3 size: 16 residues. Germline V gives CDR1 LNHNV, CDR2 YYDKDF (reference sequence). CDR3 residues: CATSRDKAGGTDTQYF. The CDR3 nucleotides read TGTGCCACCAGCAGGGACAAAGCGGGAGGTACAGATACGCAGTATTTT.

This clonotype showed up just a few times. The chain employs TRBV19 and TRBJ2-7; 7 nucleotides match TRBD2. Per the germline V gene, CDR1 is LNHDA and CDR2 is SQIVND (reference sequence). The CDR3 extends over 15 amino acids. Trimming at V came to 3 bases and at J to 1 base, leaving 6 bases not matched to a gene. The CDR3 here is CASSIIGGSSYEQYF. CDR3 sequence (DNA): TGTGCCAGTAGTATTATTGGCGGGAGTTCCTACGAGCAGTACTTC.

In this sample, this clonotype turned up many times. The V call is TRBV12-3 or TRBV12-4, the J call TRBJ2-5; D may be TRBD1 or TRBD2 (5 bases each). This CDR3 spans 14 amino acids. Trimming pared 4 bases from V and 1 base from J, leaving 10 bases between. The CDR3 loop is CASSYRDGQETQYF. The CDR3 DNA reads as TGTGCCAGCAGTTACCGGGACGGCCAAGAGACCCAGTACTTC.

This clonotype has only one observation. Being one base from a much bigger clone, this may be a read error. The CDR3 reads CSARGQSLSYEQHF. The CDR3 DNA sequence: TGCAGTGCTAGGGGTCAGTCCCTTTCCTACGAGCAGCACTTC. This rearrangement joins TRBV20-1 to TRBJ2-7; no definite D call. The CDR3 has 14 amino acids. CDR1 and CDR2 from the germline V gene are DFQATT and SNEGSKA (reference sequence).

About this clonotype itself: This may stem from a read error, because a much larger clone lies one nucleotide away. J is TRBJ2-7 and V is TRBV2, with D possibly being TRBD2 (5 bases). CDR1 is SNHLY and CDR2 is FYNNEI in the germline V gene. The CDR3 is 15 amino acids. CDR3 residues: CASSERLPSSDEQYF. As DNA, the CDR3 is TGTGCCAGCAGTGAACGCCTGCCTAGCTCCGACGAGCAGTACTTC.

This clonotype was observed many times. CDR3 nucleotide sequence: TGTGCCAGCAGTTTATGGGACAGGGGGAGGAACATTCAGTACTTC. This translates into CASSLWDRGRNIQYF. The V and J genes are TRBV28 and TRBJ2-4, with 10 bases matching TRBD1. The CDR3 length is 15 residues. After removal of 0 bases from V and 7 bases from J, the junction contained 3 bases not matched to a gene. Germline V gives CDR1 MDHEN, CDR2 SYDVKM.

This clonotype has a count of ten or more. This chain connects TRBV7-8 to TRBJ2-5; tentatively, D is TRBD1 (5 bases). V was clipped by 5 bases and J by 4 bases, with 11 bases between them. There are 13 residues in the CDR3. Looked up from germline, CDR1 is SGHVS and CDR2 is FQNEAQ. CDR3 in DNA: TGTGCCAGCAGCCCAGGACAATCAGAGACCCAGTACTTC. It encodes CASSPGQSETQYF.